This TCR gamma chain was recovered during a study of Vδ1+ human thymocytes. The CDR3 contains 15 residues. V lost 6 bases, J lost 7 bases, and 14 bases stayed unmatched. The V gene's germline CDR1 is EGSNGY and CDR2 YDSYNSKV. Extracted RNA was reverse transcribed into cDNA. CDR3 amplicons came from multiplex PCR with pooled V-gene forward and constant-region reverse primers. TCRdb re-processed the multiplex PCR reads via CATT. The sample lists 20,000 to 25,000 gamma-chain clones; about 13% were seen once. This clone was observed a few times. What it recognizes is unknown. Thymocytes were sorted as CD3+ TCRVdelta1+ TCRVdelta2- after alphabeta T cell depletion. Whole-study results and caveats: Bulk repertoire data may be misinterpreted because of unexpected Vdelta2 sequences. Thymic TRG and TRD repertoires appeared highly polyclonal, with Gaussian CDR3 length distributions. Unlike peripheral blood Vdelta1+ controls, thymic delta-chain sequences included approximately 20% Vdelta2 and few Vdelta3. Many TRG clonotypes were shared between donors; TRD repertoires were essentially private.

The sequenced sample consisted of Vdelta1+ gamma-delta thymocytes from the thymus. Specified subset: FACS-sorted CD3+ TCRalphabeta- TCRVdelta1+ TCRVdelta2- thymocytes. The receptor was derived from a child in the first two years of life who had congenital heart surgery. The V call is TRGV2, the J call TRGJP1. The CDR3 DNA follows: TGTGCCACCTGGAATGGGCTGGGGATTGGTTGGTTCAAGATATTT. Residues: CATWNGLGIGWFKIF.